What follows are 3 T cell receptor beta chains derived from one specimen sequenced in a study of blood T cell repertoires in COVID-19 (TCRdb year 2020). Library preparation was by the immunoSEQ multiplex PCR assay. What TCRdb holds here is the immuneACCESS table cut down to in-frame rearrangements. Part of the clones is not present; checked against another copy, under half of the missing clones reflect an unresolved V gene, and the others are unexplained. The sample contains about 240,000 clones, approximately 83% of them found a single time. The ten largest clonotypes hold approximately 9.4% of the sample. The source material was peripheral blood. These receptors came from an elderly woman with acute or convalescent COVID-19.

The V gene is TRBV12-3 or TRBV12-4, the J gene TRBJ1-1; 7 bases match TRBD1. The CDR3 has 13 residues. V lost 0 bases to trimming and J lost 7 bases; unmatched junction nucleotides: 2. The CDR3 sequence is CASSLAGGSEAFF. CDR3 nucleotides: TGTGCCAGCAGTTTAGCAGGGGGCAGTGAAGCTTTCTTT.

Only a few counts were recorded for this clone. At one end the junction does not follow the germline gene, possibly because of a read error. This chain connects TRBV24-1 to TRBJ2-1; 9 bases match TRBD1. CDR3 length: 15 amino acids. CDR1 is KGHDR, CDR2 SFDVKD, per germline. The CDR3 reads CATSDYRDRAVEQFF. The CDR3 DNA sequence: TGTGCCACCAGCGATTACCGGGACAGGGCTGTTGAGCAGTTCTTC.

The V call is TRBV30, the J call TRBJ2-7; 9 bases map to TRBD1. In germline, CDR1 is GTSNPN, CDR2 SVGIG (reference sequence). V trimming: 5 bases; J trimming: 6 bases; junction bases outside the gene matches: 11. The CDR3 is 14 amino acids. This CDR3 is CAWAPDRGQGEQYF. The DNA for the CDR3 is TGTGCCTGGGCCCCGGACAGGGGACAGGGCGAGCAGTACTTC.